These 19 T cell receptor beta chains share one sample of origin, sequenced in a study of blood T cells in healthy people across ages. PCR was performed a second time for roughly 6 to 12 cycles using a sample-barcoded 5' primer and a J-beta primer mix. TCRdb analysed the 5' RACE reads with MiXCR anew, one entry per CDR3 protein. The data hold around 690,000 distinct CDR3 sequences, with 45% to 65% observed a single time. The sequencing input was blood. Receptors were obtained from a man aged 60-69 years in good health.

This clonotype was counted only a few times. This chain joins TRBV20-1 and TRBJ1-2, with unresolved D. This CDR3 is built from 11 residues. Germline V CDR1 and CDR2: DFQATT, SNEGSKA (reference sequence). V was clipped by 4 bases and J by 8 bases, with 11 bases between them. As DNA, the CDR3 is TGCAGTGCTAAGGTCCGAGCGGGCTACACCTTC. This codes for CSAKVRAGYTF.

This rearrangement joins TRBV6-1 to TRBJ1-1, with 7 bases aligning to TRBD1. The CDR3 has 14 residues. Germline V gene data show CDR1 as MNHNS and CDR2 as SASEGT. V lost 6 bases and J lost 4; bases outside the gene matches: 8. This chain's CDR3 is CASRQGPWGTEAFF. The CDR3 region has the DNA TGTGCCAGCAGACAGGGGCCGTGGGGCACTGAAGCTTTCTTT.

This clonotype has a handful of counts. This chain uses TRBV21-1 with TRBJ2-7; TRBD2, the table's D call, lacks a check against the DNA. TRBV21-1 is classified as a pseudogene. The CDR3 totals 15 residues. The CDR3 sequence: CASRGLAGSPYEQYF. The CDR3 coding sequence is TGTGCCAGCAGAGGGCTAGCGGGGTCTCCCTACGAGCAGTACTTC.

This chain connects TRBV14 to TRBJ2-1; 10 bases are a match to TRBD2. Germline V gene sequence: CDR1 SGHDN, CDR2 FVKESK. The CDR3 is 16 amino acids. V lost 1 base and J lost 2; bases outside the gene matches: 2. DNA of the CDR3: TGTGCCAGCAGCCAAGGACTAGCGGGCCCCTACAATGAGCAGTTCTTC. Translation: CASSQGLAGPYNEQFF.

V gene TRBV20-1 combines with J gene TRBJ1-6; 7 nucleotides line up with TRBD1. The J segment lost 10 bases and the V segment lost 5 bases, leaving 11 bases of the junction unmatched. The CDR3 covers 14 residues. Germline-derived CDR1 and CDR2 are DFQATT and SNEGSKA (reference sequence). CDR3 sequence reads: CSAPFDRVGSPLHF. CDR3 sequence (DNA): TGCAGTGCTCCCTTCGACAGGGTCGGATCACCCCTCCACTTT.

This clonotype was recorded a few times. This chain joins TRBV6-2 or TRBV6-3 and TRBJ1-3; the D gene is possibly TRBD1 (5 bases). Germline V gene lookup returns CDR1 MNHEY and CDR2 SVGEGT. The CDR3 runs to 13 residues. The V end was cut by 8 bases, the J end by 2 bases, with 10 bases between. CDR3 amino acids: CASARAPGNTIYF. CDR3 in DNA: TGTGCCAGCGCCAGGGCTCCTGGAAACACCATATATTTT.

J is TRBJ2-5 and V is TRBV25-1, with D unresolved. The V gene lost 2 bases and the J gene lost 7 bases, with 17 bases spanning the gap. The CDR3 is 15 residues long. The germline V gene has CDR1 MGHDK and CDR2 SYGVNS. The CDR3 DNA sequence: TGTGCCAGCAGTGAACCCGGAGATAGAGAAGGGACCCAGTACTTC. This gives the protein CASSEPGDREGTQYF.

The chain has TRBV10-3 and TRBJ2-5; TRBD1 aligns across 11 bases. The CDR3 is 15 residues long. The germline V gene has CDR1 ENHRY and CDR2 SYGVKD. The V segment lost 2 bases and the J segment 3 bases; nucleotides outside the gene matches: 2. CDR3 loop: CAISERGQGEETQYF. CDR3 coding DNA: TGTGCCATCAGTGAGAGGGGACAGGGGGAAGAGACCCAGTACTTC.

Comment on this clonotype: Mismatch with germline at one junction end may stem from a read error. This rearrangement joins TRBV3-1 to TRBJ1-2; 9 bases are a match to TRBD1. The germline CDR1 and CDR2 sequences are LGHDT and YNNKEL (reference sequence). There are 15 residues in the CDR3. The CDR3 nucleotides are TGTGCCAGCAGCCCTCGGACAGGGGCTAACTATGACTACACCTTC. This gives the protein CASSPRTGANYDYTF.

The genes are TRBV5-8 and TRBJ2-7; D gene uncertain. V was clipped by 3 bases and J by 7 bases, with 17 bases between them. Germline CDR1 and CDR2: SGHTS and YDEGEE. The CDR3 has 14 residues. CDR3 in amino acids: CASSSAESPWEQYF. The CDR3 coding sequence is TGTGCCAGCAGCTCGGCCGAAAGTCCATGGGAGCAGTACTTC.

In its sample, this clonotype was seen a few times. The chain has TRBV7-2 and TRBJ2-2, with D possibly TRBD1 on 6 matching bases. The ends were cut back, 5 bases at V and 1 base at J, with 11 bases in the middle. CDR3 size: 15 residues. From germline, CDR1 is SGHTA and CDR2 FQGNSA. The CDR3 nucleotides read TGTGCCAGCAGCCCCCGACAGGAGAACACCGGGGAGCTGTTTTTT. It yields the protein CASSPRQENTGELFF. Complete variable domain (other parts from reference TRBV7-2 and TRBJ2-2): GAGVSQSPSNKVTEKGKDVELRCDPISGHTALYWYRQSLGQGLEFLIYFQGNSAPDKSGLPSDRFSAERTGGSVSTLTIQRTQQEDSAVYLCASSPRQENTGELFFGEGSRLTVL.

The V and J genes are TRBV20-1 and TRBJ1-5, with 7 bases matching TRBD1. Germline-derived CDR1 and CDR2 are DFQATT and SNEGSKA (reference sequence). This CDR3 is 16 amino acids long. The CDR3 spells CSIGTDHSYSNQPQHF. The DNA of the CDR3 is TGCAGCATTGGGACAGATCATTCCTATAGCAATCAGCCCCAGCATTTT.

The chain has TRBV20-1 and TRBJ1-5, with D uncertain. CDR1 and CDR2 from the germline V gene are DFQATT and SNEGSKA (reference sequence). The CDR3 runs to 12 residues. V was trimmed by 4 bases and J by 5 bases, leaving 9 bases between them. CDR3 amino acids: CSATEGDQPQHF. The CDR3 nucleotides read TGCAGTGCTACGGAGGGAGATCAGCCCCAGCATTTT.

The chain employs TRBV11-2 and TRBJ2-3; D is undetermined. V lost 0 bases to trimming and J lost 6 bases, with 10 bases between them. This CDR3 has 14 residues. Germline CDR1 reads SGHAT; CDR2 reads FQNNGV. CDR3 bases: TGTGCCAGCAGCTTAGACCCTGGTTGGGATACGCAGTATTTT. It is translated as CASSLDPGWDTQYF.

Only a few counts were recorded for this clonotype. The J gene is TRBJ2-5, the V gene TRBV6-2 or TRBV6-3, with D possibly matching TRBD1 (5 bases). V was pared by 2 bases and J by 0 bases, with 13 bases between. CDR1 and CDR2 from the germline V gene are MNHEY and SVGEGT. The CDR3 loop spans 16 amino acids. CDR3 protein: CASSYGRGPYQETQYF. CDR3 DNA: TGTGCCAGCAGTTACGGAAGGGGCCCCTACCAAGAGACCCAGTACTTC.

The gene calls are TRBV20-1 and TRBJ2-2, with D tentatively TRBD2 (5 bases). The CDR3 has 14 residues. The ends were cut back, 4 bases at V and 5 bases at J, with 14 bases in the middle. Germline loops: CDR1 DFQATT, CDR2 SNEGSKA (reference sequence). The CDR3 reads CSAKDPSGTGELFF. The CDR3 DNA sequence: TGCAGTGCTAAGGACCCTTCGGGGACCGGGGAGCTGTTTTTT.

The chain employs TRBV2 and TRBJ2-5, with TRBD1 matching 10 bases. The CDR3 length is 13 residues. The J segment lost 5 bases and the V segment lost 8 bases, leaving 5 bases of the junction unmatched. Germline values: CDR1 SNHLY, CDR2 FYNNEI. CDR3 bases: TGTGCCAGCGGGACAGGGGCATGGGAGACCCAGTACTTC. This sequence encodes CASGTGAWETQYF.

This sequence joins TRBV5-1 and TRBJ1-6; 11 bases line up with TRBD1. CDR1 and CDR2 from the germline V gene are SGHRS and YFSETQ. V shed 0 bases, J shed 6 bases, and the junction held 5 bases outside the gene matches. This CDR3 has 17 residues. The CDR3 region is CASSLASGQGANSPLHF. CDR3 sequence (DNA): TGCGCCAGCAGCTTGGCCTCCGGACAGGGGGCTAATTCACCCCTCCACTTT. Supplemented by reference TRBV5-1 and TRBJ1-6, the full variable domain reads KAGVTQTPRYLIKTRGQQVTLSCSPISGHRSVSWYQQTPGQGLQFLFEYFSETQRNKGNFPGRFSGRQFSNSRSEMNVSTLELGDSALYLCASSLASGQGANSPLHFGNGTRLTVT.

The table lists this clonotype with a few counts. The rearrangement uses TRBV28 and TRBJ2-5; TRBD1 matches 8 bases. Germline CDR1 reads MDHEN; CDR2 reads SYDVKM. There are 15 residues in the CDR3. V gave up 2 bases and J gave up 3 bases; unmatched junction bases: 5. Written as DNA, the CDR3 is TGTGCCAGCAGTTTAAGGACAGGGTACGAAGAGACCCAGTACTTC. It is translated as CASSLRTGYEETQYF.